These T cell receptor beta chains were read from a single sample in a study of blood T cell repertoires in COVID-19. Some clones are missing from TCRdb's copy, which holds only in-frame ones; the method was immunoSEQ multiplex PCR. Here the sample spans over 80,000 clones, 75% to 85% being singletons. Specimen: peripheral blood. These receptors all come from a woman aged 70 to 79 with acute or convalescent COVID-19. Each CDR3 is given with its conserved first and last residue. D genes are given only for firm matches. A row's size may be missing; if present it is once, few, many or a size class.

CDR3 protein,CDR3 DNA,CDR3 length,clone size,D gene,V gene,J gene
CASSLLISDKLYPPYEQYF,TGTGCCAGCAGCTTACTCATCTCGGACAAACTGTATCCCCCTTACGAGCAGTACTTC,19,NA,NA,TRBV7-3,TRBJ2-7
CASSEGRGRQPQHF,TGTGCCAGCAGTGAGGGGCGGGGTCGGCAGCCCCAGCATTTT,14,once,NA,TRBV2,TRBJ1-5
CAISEHQSGNTIYF,TGTGCCATCAGTGAACACCAATCTGGAAACACCATATATTTT,14,NA,NA,TRBV10-3,TRBJ1-3
CAWSLRQYNEQFF,TGTGCCTGGAGTCTCAGACAGTACAATGAGCAGTTCTTC,13,NA,NA,TRBV30,TRBJ2-1
CASSLAGADTQYF,TGTGCCAGCAGCTTAGCCGGAGCAGATACGCAGTATTTT,13,NA,NA,TRBV7-8,TRBJ2-3
CASSLVGGDNEQFF,TGTGCCAGCAGCTTGGTTGGCGGGGACAATGAGCAGTTCTTC,14,NA,NA,TRBV7-3,TRBJ2-1
CASSFEDRAYSNQPQHF,TGTGCCAGCAGTTTCGAGGACAGGGCCTATAGCAATCAGCCCCAGCATTTT,17,once,TRBD1,TRBV28,TRBJ1-5
CASSRFTGLQENTIYF,TGTGCCAGCTCACGGTTCACAGGGTTACAGGAAAACACCATATATTTT,16,NA,NA,TRBV18,TRBJ1-3
CASSPTGTSTYEQYF,TGCGCCAGCAGCCCGACCGGGACTAGCACCTACGAGCAGTACTTC,15,NA,TRBD2,TRBV5-1,TRBJ2-7
CASSLLGSMNTEAFF,TGTGCCAGCAGCTTGTTGGGCAGTATGAACACTGAAGCTTTCTTT,15,NA,NA,TRBV5-5,TRBJ1-1
CASAKSGQGDNQPQHF,TGTGCCAGCGCCAAGAGTGGACAGGGAGATAATCAGCCCCAGCATTTT,16,NA,TRBD1,TRBV5-6,TRBJ1-5
CAWTVRSGGNYGYTF,TGTGCCTGGACGGTCCGGTCAGGGGGCAACTATGGCTACACCTTC,15,many,TRBD1,TRBV30,TRBJ1-2
CASIGTGGIDTQYF,TGTGCCAGCATCGGGACAGGGGGCATAGATACGCAGTATTTT,14,NA,TRBD1,TRBV28,TRBJ2-3
CASSALRTAQGDTQYF,TGTGCCAGCAGTGCGTTGAGGACTGCACAGGGAGATACGCAGTATTTT,16,NA,NA,TRBV2,TRBJ2-3
CASSSPTQGRLGEQYF,TGTGCCAGCAGTTCGCCCACCCAAGGCAGACTCGGCGAGCAGTACTTC,16,NA,NA,TRBV6-6,TRBJ2-7
CASTATQETQYF,TGTGCCAGCACAGCGACCCAAGAGACCCAGTACTTC,12,NA,NA,TRBV27,TRBJ2-5